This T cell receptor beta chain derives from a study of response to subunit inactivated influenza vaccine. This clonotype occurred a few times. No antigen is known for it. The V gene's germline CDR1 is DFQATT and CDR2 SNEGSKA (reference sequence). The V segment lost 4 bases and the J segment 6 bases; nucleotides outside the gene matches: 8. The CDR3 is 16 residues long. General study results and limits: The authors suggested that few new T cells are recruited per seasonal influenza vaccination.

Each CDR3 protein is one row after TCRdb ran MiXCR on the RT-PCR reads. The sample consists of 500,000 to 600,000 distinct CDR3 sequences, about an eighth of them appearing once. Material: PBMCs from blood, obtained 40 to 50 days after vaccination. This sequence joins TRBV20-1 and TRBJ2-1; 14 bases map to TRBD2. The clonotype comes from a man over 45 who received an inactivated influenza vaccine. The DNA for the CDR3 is TGCAGTGCTACCGGGACTAGCGGGAGACAACGCAATGAGCAGTTCTTC. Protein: CSATGTSGRQRNEQFF.